This entry describes one T cell receptor beta chain. This sample is part of a study of cytomegalovirus exposure and HLA in healthy donors. Here immunoSEQ multiplex PCR was the method, and the copy in TCRdb shows in-frame clones only, minus some. Found here are fewer than 95,000 clones, roughly 83% of them singletons; the top ten hold around an eighth. Sequenced sample: PBMCs. The receptor's source is a woman in her late teens or twenties in good health and CMV-seropositive.

The CDR3 nucleotides read TGTGCCAGCAGCGACAGAAGTTGGAATTCACCCCTCCACTTT. Amino acid sequence: CASSDRSWNSPLHF. The chain employs TRBV9 and TRBJ1-6; D not resolved. Trimming left V 3 bases short and J 7 bases short, with 11 bases between. This CDR3 has 14 amino acids. CDR1 is SGDLS, CDR2 YYNGEE, per germline.